These 14 T cell receptor beta chains were sequenced from one sample in a study of sequential checkpoint blockade in melanoma. The sample's treatment: randomized to nivolumab then ipilimumab (arm A) or the reverse (arm B). Sequencing was performed with immunoSEQ multiplex PCR; in TCRdb, only in-frame clones are kept and a portion is missing. The sample lists tens of thousands of clones, under 70% seen once, with around 19% in the top ten. The sequences come from CD8+ T cells sorted from blood (inferred from file names), collected from a patient given nivolumab and ipilimumab in sequence. The receptors shown here come from a human donor with melanoma.

V gene TRBV6-1 combines with J gene TRBJ2-5; 9 bases align to TRBD2. Germline-derived CDR1 and CDR2 are MNHNS and SASEGT. V lost 2 bases, J lost 0 bases, and 1 base stayed unmatched. There are 15 residues in the CDR3. CDR3 coding DNA: TGTGCCAGCAGTGAACTAGCGGGGAACCAAGAGACCCAGTACTTC. Translation: CASSELAGNQETQYF.

The V call is TRBV14, the J call TRBJ2-1; tentatively, D is TRBD1 (5 bases). CDR1 is SGHDN, CDR2 FVKESK, per germline. This CDR3 region has 12 residues. The germline V and J ends were trimmed by 4 bases and 10 bases, with 11 bases remaining between them. The CDR3 reads CASSLDRIEQFF. CDR3 coding DNA: TGTGCCAGCAGCCTCGACAGAATAGAGCAGTTCTTC. The full variable domain, in which reference TRBV14 and TRBJ2-1 provide the parts outside the CDR3, is EAGVTQFPSHSVIEKGQTVTLRCDPISGHDNLYWYRRVMGKEIKFLLHFVKESKQDESGMPNNRFLAERTGGTYSTLKVQPAELEDSGVYFCASSLDRIEQFFGPGTRLTVL.

The chain links TRBV21-1 to TRBJ2-6; TRBD1, the table's D call, was not compared with the DNA. TRBV21-1 counts as a pseudogene. The CDR3 totals 15 residues. CDR3 DNA: TGTGCCAGCAGCAATACAGGGGTGGGGGCCAACGTCCTGACTTTC. This encodes CASSNTGVGANVLTF.

The V and J genes are TRBV4-3 and TRBJ1-5; maybe TRBD1 (6 bases). V dropped 2 bases and J dropped 6 bases, with 11 bases sitting between them. The CDR3 has 14 amino acids. CDR1 is LGHNA, CDR2 YSLEER, per germline. The CDR3: CASSQTGSGQPQHF. The CDR3 nucleotides are TGCGCCAGCAGCCAAACAGGGTCGGGTCAGCCCCAGCATTTT.

This chain connects TRBV11-2 to TRBJ2-3; D is uncertain. The ends were cut back, 4 bases at V and 7 bases at J, with 12 bases in the middle. The CDR3 runs to 13 residues. Germline CDR1 and CDR2: SGHAT and FQNNGV. CDR3 sequence: CASSSRSSYTQYF. The DNA for the CDR3 is TGTGCCAGCAGCTCGAGAAGTTCCTATACGCAGTATTTT.

The chain carries TRBV27 and TRBJ1-1, with 8 bases matching TRBD1. The CDR3 consists of 14 residues. With V trimmed by 6 bases and J by 2 bases, 5 bases remained unmatched. Germline values: CDR1 MNHEY, CDR2 SMNVEV (reference sequence). The CDR3 DNA follows: TGTGCCAGCAGCCGAGGACAGGGTAACACTGAAGCTTTCTTT. This sequence encodes CASSRGQGNTEAFF.

The chain employs TRBV18 and TRBJ1-1; 11 bases are shared with TRBD1. Per germline, CDR1 KGHSH and CDR2 LQKENI. V dropped 5 bases and J dropped 1; count of bases not matched to a gene: 12. The CDR3 has 18 amino acids. The DNA for the CDR3 is TGTGCCAGCTCAGATGGACAGGGGGCTCCCCTTTGGAACACTGAAGCTTTCTTT. Encoded protein: CASSDGQGAPLWNTEAFF.

The chain uses TRBV16 and TRBJ1-5, with a weak D call TRBD1 (5 bases). This CDR3 comprises 16 residues. V was shortened by 0 bases and J by 3 bases, with 12 bases between the two germline ends. CDR1 is KGHSY, CDR2 FQNENV, per germline. CDR3 nucleotide sequence: TGTGCCAGCAGCCAATCCGAGACAGCGCTCAATCAGCCCCAGCATTTT. Its translation: CASSQSETALNQPQHF.

The chain is built from TRBV11-2 and TRBJ1-4; 8 bases fit TRBD1. The CDR3 is 16 amino acids. Trimming cost V 3 bases and J 8 bases; bases outside gene matches: 11. Germline CDR1 and CDR2: SGHAT and FQNNGV. Here the CDR3 reads CASSLGQVFDDEKLFF. The CDR3 DNA sequence: TGTGCCAGCAGCTTGGGACAGGTTTTTGATGACGAAAAACTGTTTTTT.

The gene calls are TRBV9 and TRBJ2-1; a possible D gene is TRBD2 (6 bases). Germline-derived CDR1 and CDR2 are SGDLS and YYNGEE. V was pared by 3 bases and J by 1 base, with 14 bases between. This CDR3 has 16 amino acids. The CDR3 DNA sequence: TGTGCCAGCAGCGACCCTAAAGGACTATCCTACAATGAGCAGTTCTTC. This sequence encodes CASSDPKGLSYNEQFF. Looking up the rest from reference TRBV9 and TRBJ2-1 gives the full variable domain: DSGVTQTPKHLITATGQRVTLRCSPRSGDLSVYWYQQSLDQGLQFLIQYYNGEERAKGNILERFSAQQFPDLHSELNLSSLELGDSALYFCASSDPKGLSYNEQFFGPGTRLTVL.

The J gene is TRBJ2-7, the V gene TRBV4-3; no clear D gene. The CDR3 is made up of 15 amino acids. CDR1 and CDR2 (germline): LGHNA, YSLEER. Between the trimmed V and J ends, which lost 0 bases and 6 bases, there was a span of 15 bases. The CDR3 DNA reads as TGCGCCAGCAGCCAAGACCCCGGTAGTTTTTCCGAGCAGTACTTC. Its protein product is CASSQDPGSFSEQYF.

The chain couples TRBV5-1 to TRBJ1-5; 8 bases align to TRBD1. Germline CDR1 and CDR2: SGHRS and YFSETQ. J was trimmed by 5 bases and V by 5 bases; bases with no gene match: 3. There are 13 residues in the CDR3. For the CDR3, the DNA is TGCGCCAGCAGACAGGGGGAACATCAGCCCCAGCATTTT. Residues: CASRQGEHQPQHF.

The V call is TRBV2, the J call TRBJ2-3; 8 bases line up with TRBD1. The V gene end was trimmed by 5 bases and the J gene end by 3 bases; junction bases not matched to a gene: 7. Germline V gives CDR1 SNHLY, CDR2 FYNNEI. CDR3 length: 15 amino acids. The CDR3 loop reads CASSLRQGSTDTQYF. For the CDR3, the DNA is TGTGCCAGCAGTCTACGACAGGGGTCAACAGATACGCAGTATTTT. The full variable domain, in which reference TRBV2 and TRBJ2-3 provide the parts outside the CDR3, is EPEVTQTPSHQVTQMGQEVILRCVPISNHLYFYWYRQILGQKVEFLVSFYNNEISEKSEIFDDQFSVERPDGSNFTLKIRSTKLEDSAMYFCASSLRQGSTDTQYFGPGTRLTVL.

The V gene is TRBV19, the J gene TRBJ2-5; tentative D call: TRBD1 (5 bases). The germline gives CDR1 LNHDA, CDR2 SQIVND (reference sequence). Trimming pared 3 bases from V and 2 bases from J, leaving 13 bases between. The CDR3 is made up of 15 amino acids. The CDR3 DNA sequence: TGTGCCAGTAGTATCGGCAGGGTGAGGCAAGAGACCCAGTACTTC. This encodes CASSIGRVRQETQYF.